These 20 T cell receptor beta chains originate from one sample sequenced in a study of shared clonotypes between healthy human individuals. Libraries were prepared by immunoSEQ multiplex PCR; TCRdb keeps only in-frame clonotypes and omits some of them. The sample holds around 2,000,000 clones, roughly 96% seen once. The specimen was naive CD4+ T cells sorted from blood. The subset is: CD45RA+ positively selected. These receptors came from a young man in good health.

The chain employs TRBV6-1 and TRBJ2-1; a possible D gene is TRBD1 (6 bases). Trimming removed 6 bases from V and 2 bases from J, with 14 bases in between. Per the germline V gene, CDR1 is MNHNS and CDR2 is SASEGT. This CDR3 comprises 15 residues. CDR3 DNA sequence: TGTGCCAGCAGGGAGCAGGGGTTACCCTACAATGAGCAGTTCTTC. Its translation is CASREQGLPYNEQFF.

On this clone itself: Other DNA sequences within the sample encode an identical CDR3. The V call is TRBV4-1, the J call TRBJ2-6, with 8 positions matching TRBD2. Germline V gives CDR1 MGHRA, CDR2 YSYEKL. Germline trimming cut 3 bases from V and 0 bases from J; bases unmatched to any gene: 7. This CDR3 is built from 18 residues. The CDR3 DNA reads TGCGCCAGCAGCCAGCTAGCGGGTCTTGTCTCTGGGGCCAACGTCCTGACTTTC. Translation: CASSQLAGLVSGANVLTF.

J is TRBJ2-7 and V is TRBV4-1; D perhaps matches TRBD2 (5 bases). This CDR3 is 18 amino acids long. V was pared by 4 bases and J by 2 bases, with 24 bases between. CDR1 and CDR2 from the germline V gene are MGHRA and YSYEKL. The CDR3 DNA reads as TGCGCCAGCAGCCTAGAATGGCCGGTAGGACTGACGGCCTACGAGCAGTACTTC. Translated, it gives CASSLEWPVGLTAYEQYF.

This chain links TRBV25-1 with TRBJ1-6, with unresolved D. Germline-derived CDR1 and CDR2 are MGHDK and SYGVNS. The CDR3 is made up of 17 amino acids. The V end was cut by 0 bases, the J end by 9 bases, with 18 bases between. CDR3 amino acids: CASSEYGLGVSISPLHF. The CDR3 region has the DNA TGTGCCAGCAGTGAATATGGGCTCGGAGTGTCGATTTCACCCCTCCACTTT.

In regard to this clone: Other DNA sequences in this sample translate to the same CDR3. The chain recombines TRBV5-1 with TRBJ1-5; TRBD1 is a possible D gene (5 bases). Trimming took 0 bases from V and 3 from J, leaving 10 bases between them. This CDR3 contains 15 residues. Germline V gives CDR1 SGHRS, CDR2 YFSETQ. DNA of the CDR3: TGCGCCAGCAGCTTGGAGGGGTCCAACAATCAGCCCCAGCATTTT. Its translation is CASSLEGSNNQPQHF.

The chain employs TRBV5-6 and TRBJ1-5, with a tentative D call TRBD1 (5 bases). CDR1 is SGHDT and CDR2 is YYEEEE in the germline V gene. The V end lost 4 bases, the J end lost 0 bases, and 17 bases lay between the germline ends. This CDR3 contains 17 residues. The CDR3 reads CASSLEGLGGSNQPQHF. Written as DNA, the CDR3 is TGTGCCAGCAGCCTGGAGGGCCTCGGGGGTAGCAATCAGCCCCAGCATTTT.

A remark on this clone: This CDR3 is also generated by other DNA sequences in the sample. The chain uses TRBV6-1 and TRBJ1-2, with 10 bases matching TRBD1. The V gene end was trimmed by 5 bases and the J gene end by 3 bases; junction bases not matched to a gene: 3. There are 14 residues in the CDR3. Per germline, CDR1 MNHNS and CDR2 SASEGT. Written as DNA, the CDR3 is TGTGCCAGCAGTCCCGGGACAGGGGACTATGGCTACACCTTC. Its protein product is CASSPGTGDYGYTF.

This chain links TRBV6-1 with TRBJ2-7, with TRBD1 matching 7 bases. Trimming cost V 2 bases and J 0 bases; bases outside gene matches: 16. CDR3 length: 19 amino acids. The germline CDR1 and CDR2 sequences are MNHNS and SASEGT. CDR3 residues: CASSEYRDSPITLSYEQYF. The CDR3 coding sequence is TGTGCCAGCAGTGAATACAGGGACAGCCCAATAACTCTCTCCTACGAGCAGTACTTC.

The J gene is TRBJ1-6, the V gene TRBV5-4; D call uncertain. The CDR3 totals 14 residues. Looked up from germline, CDR1 is SGHNT and CDR2 is YYREEE (reference sequence). Trimming took 0 bases from V and 9 from J, leaving 10 bases between them. CDR3 in amino acids: CASSLDGVGSPLHF. The CDR3 bases are TGTGCCAGCAGCTTGGATGGGGTTGGTTCACCCCTCCACTTT.

This chain uses TRBV27 with TRBJ2-5, with D unresolved. Germline loops: CDR1 MNHEY, CDR2 SMNVEV (reference sequence). The CDR3 is 14 amino acids. Trimming pared 7 bases from V and 1 base from J, leaving 13 bases between. For the CDR3, the DNA is TGTGCCAGCAAGAACACGCCAGCCCAAGAGACCCAGTACTTC. This translates into CASKNTPAQETQYF.

The chain carries TRBV6-1 and TRBJ1-2; TRBD1 matches at 7 bases. Germline CDR1 reads MNHNS; CDR2 reads SASEGT. The CDR3 runs to 14 residues. V shed 6 bases and J 7 bases; nucleotides not matched to a gene: 11. CDR3: CASRAGQSGVGYTF. CDR3 coding DNA: TGTGCCAGCAGGGCGGGACAGTCGGGAGTTGGCTACACCTTC.

The chain has TRBV19 and TRBJ2-7; 9 bases line up with TRBD1. The germline CDR1 and CDR2 sequences are LNHDA and SQIVND (reference sequence). V shed 4 bases, J shed 2 bases, and the junction held 9 bases outside the gene matches. CDR3 size: 16 residues. This CDR3 reads CASSTTGGRIPYEQYF. In DNA, the CDR3 is TGTGCCAGTAGTACTACAGGGGGCCGAATACCCTACGAGCAGTACTTC.

The V and J genes are TRBV19 and TRBJ2-1; D remains ambiguous. Trimming left V 7 bases short and J 0 bases short, with 16 bases between. The CDR3 is 16 amino acids. The germline CDR1 and CDR2 sequences are LNHDA and SQIVND (reference sequence). CDR3 DNA sequence: TGTGCCAGTAAGAGTCGCGAACCCAGCTCCTACAATGAGCAGTTCTTC. Protein: CASKSREPSSYNEQFF.

This chain links TRBV11-2 with TRBJ2-1; D is ambiguous. Germline V gene data show CDR1 as SGHAT and CDR2 as FQNNGV. V dropped 4 bases and J dropped 7 bases, with 5 bases sitting between them. The CDR3 is 11 residues long. The CDR3 protein is CASSYNNEQFF. In nucleotides, the CDR3 is TGTGCCAGCAGCTACAATAATGAGCAGTTCTTC.

Worth noting for this clone: The same CDR3 can be traced to other DNA sequences in this sample. The genes are TRBV6-5 and TRBJ1-3, with unresolved D. Germline CDR1 is MNHEY and CDR2 is SVGAGI. The CDR3 totals 14 residues. The V end was cut by 0 bases, the J end by 0 bases, with 3 bases between. CDR3 sequence reads: CASSYSNSGNTIYF. In DNA form, the CDR3 reads TGTGCCAGCAGTTACTCGAACTCTGGAAACACCATATATTTT.

V gene TRBV14 combines with J gene TRBJ2-2; D unclear. Germline CDR1 and CDR2: SGHDN and FVKESK. V shed 1 base and J shed 6 bases, with 6 bases lying between them. The CDR3 is made up of 13 amino acids. For the CDR3, the DNA is TGTGCCAGCAGCCAAGTAACGGCCGGGGAGCTGTTTTTT. The encoded protein is CASSQVTAGELFF.

The chain uses TRBV10-3 and TRBJ2-5, with D possibly TRBD2 on 5 matching bases. The CDR3 is made up of 13 amino acids. V was pared by 4 bases and J by 2 bases, with 8 bases between. Germline lookup yields CDR1 ENHRY and CDR2 SYGVKD. The CDR3 reads CAISGSGQETQYF. CDR3 DNA: TGTGCCATCAGTGGGAGCGGACAAGAGACCCAGTACTTC.

V is TRBV10-3 and J is TRBJ2-1, with D possibly being TRBD2 (5 bases). Trimming stripped 3 bases from V and 9 bases from J, with 15 bases between. The CDR3 extends over 14 amino acids. Germline-derived CDR1 and CDR2 are ENHRY and SYGVKD. The CDR3 sequence is CAISDSGPRSEQFF. The CDR3 DNA reads as TGTGCCATCAGTGACAGCGGCCCCCGAAGTGAGCAGTTCTTC.

The rearrangement joins TRBV25-1 to TRBJ2-3; D is undetermined. CDR3 length equals 13 residues. With 0 bases removed from V and 4 bases from J, the gap between germline ends came to 5 bases. CDR1 MGHDK and CDR2 SYGVNS come from the germline V gene. CDR3 DNA sequence: TGTGCCAGCAGTGAATATAGGGCAGATACGCAGTATTTT. Translation gives CASSEYRADTQYF. The full variable domain, with the rest looked up from reference TRBV25-1 and TRBJ2-3, is EADIYQTPRYLVIGTGKKITLECSQTMGHDKMYWYQQDPGMELHLIHYSYGVNSTEKGDLSSESTVSRIRTEHFPLTLESARPSHTSQYLCASSEYRADTQYFGPGTRLTVL.

This chain connects TRBV6-4 to TRBJ1-2, with D perhaps matching TRBD1 (5 bases). V lost 6 bases, J lost 5 bases, and 19 bases lay in between. Germline loops: CDR1 MRHNA, CDR2 SNTAGT. The CDR3 extends over 15 amino acids. CDR3 region: CASRTLWGKAYGYTF. For the CDR3, the DNA is TGTGCCAGCAGAACCCTTTGGGGGAAGGCGTATGGCTACACCTTC.